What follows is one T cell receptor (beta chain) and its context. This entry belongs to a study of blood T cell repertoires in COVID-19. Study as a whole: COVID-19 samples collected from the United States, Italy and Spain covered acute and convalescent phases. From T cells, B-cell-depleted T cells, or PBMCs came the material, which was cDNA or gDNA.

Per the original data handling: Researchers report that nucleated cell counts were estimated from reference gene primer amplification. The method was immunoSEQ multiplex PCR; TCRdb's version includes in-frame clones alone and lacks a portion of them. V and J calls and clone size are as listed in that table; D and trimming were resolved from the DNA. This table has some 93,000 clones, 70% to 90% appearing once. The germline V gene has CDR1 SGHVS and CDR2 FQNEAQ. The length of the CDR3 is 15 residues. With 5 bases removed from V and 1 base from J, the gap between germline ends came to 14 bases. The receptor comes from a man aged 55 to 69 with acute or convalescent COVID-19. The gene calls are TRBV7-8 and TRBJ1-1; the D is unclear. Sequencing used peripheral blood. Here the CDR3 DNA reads TGTGCCAGCAGCGCCCGCTTGGGAGCGAACACTGAAGCTTTCTTT. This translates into CASSARLGANTEAFF.